This TCR beta chain was identified during a study of blood T cell repertoires in COVID-19. Produced via immunoSEQ multiplex PCR; TCRdb's table is partial and in-frame only. This table holds approximately 200,000 clones, 70% to 90% found once. The CDR3 has 16 amino acids. Between the trimmed V and J ends, which lost 2 bases and 1 base, there was a span of 14 bases. Germline CDR1 LGHDT, CDR2 YNNKEL (reference sequence). This sequence was found in a man aged 25 to 40 who had recovered from COVID-19. Sequencing was performed on PBMCs or T cells enriched from blood (not recorded which). The chain couples TRBV3-1 (or the pseudogene TRBV3-2) to TRBJ1-2; D remains ambiguous. The CDR3 region is CASSQSLGNNNYGYTF. In nucleotides, the CDR3 is TGTGCCAGCAGCCAATCCCTCGGGAATAATAACTATGGCTACACCTTC.